This T cell receptor beta chain originates from a study of control samples from healthy donors and cancer patients. V was trimmed by 2 bases and J by 4 bases, leaving 15 bases between them. The CDR3 contains 15 residues. Germline-derived CDR1 and CDR2 are LGHDT and YNNKEL (reference sequence). This clone was recorded only once. The data were produced by immunoSEQ multiplex PCR, yet TCRdb's version contains in-frame clones alone and is incomplete. This sample has roughly 170,000 clones, with approximately 94% found just once. The TCR sequence derives from a woman between 18 and 30 years old in good health. The specimen sequenced was blood. V gene TRBV3-1 (or the pseudogene TRBV3-2) combines with J gene TRBJ2-7; possible D gene TRBD2, 7 bases. The CDR3 nucleotides read TGTGCCAGCAGCCAACAAATAAAGGGGGGGTACGAGCAGTACTTC. Translated: CASSQQIKGGYEQYF.